The 14 T cell receptor beta chains below were found in one sample sequenced in a study of CD8+CD57+ T cells in acquired aplastic anemia. Profiling that covered TCR beta VDJ and CDR3 relied on genomic DNA as its template. TCRdb reprocessed the reads with MiXCR, giving one entry per CDR3 protein. This table has about 81,000 distinct CDR3 sequences, about half appearing once. Sequencing was carried out using sorted CD4+, CD8+, or CD8+CD57+ T cells (not recorded which) from PBMCs. These receptors were taken from a human donor in good health, serving as a control.

This clonotype was seen ten or more times. The V gene is TRBV2, the J gene TRBJ2-3; TRBD2 aligns across 7 bases. The ends lost 3 bases at V and 2 bases at J; junction bases unmatched: 2. Per the germline V gene, CDR1 is SNHLY and CDR2 is FYNNEI. The CDR3 covers 14 residues. DNA of the CDR3: TGTGCCAGCAGTGACGGGAGGCACACAGATACGCAGTATTTT. Its protein is CASSDGRHTDTQYF.

The chain uses TRBV7-6 and TRBJ2-1, with TRBD2 matching 7 bases. CDR1 SGHVS and CDR2 FNYEAQ come from the germline V gene. The CDR3 runs to 16 residues. Trimming removed 2 bases from V and 2 bases from J; junction bases left unmatched: 6. Here the CDR3 reads CASSLFTGGTYNEQFF. CDR3 DNA sequence: TGTGCCAGCAGCTTATTTACGGGGGGAACCTACAATGAGCAGTTCTTC. Full variable domain (missing parts from reference TRBV7-6 and TRBJ2-1): GAGVSQSPRYKVTKRGQDVALRCDPISGHVSLYWYRQALGQGPEFLTYFNYEAQQDKSGLPNDRFSAERPEGSISTLTIQRTEQRDSAMYRCASSLFTGGTYNEQFFGPGTRLTVL.

V is TRBV29-1 and J is TRBJ1-2; TRBD1 matches 7 bases. The germline gives CDR1 SQVTM, CDR2 ANQGSEA. The J segment lost 3 bases and the V segment lost 0 bases, leaving 1 base of the junction unmatched. There are 13 residues in the CDR3. The CDR3 is CSVEDDRDYGYTF. In DNA form, the CDR3 reads TGCAGCGTTGAAGATGACAGGGACTATGGCTACACCTTC.

The J gene is TRBJ2-2, the V gene TRBV19; D remains unclear. Trimming took 7 bases from V and 0 from J, leaving 9 bases between them. Germline V gene data show CDR1 as LNHDA and CDR2 as SQIVND (reference sequence). CDR3 size: 14 residues. The CDR3 loop reads CASMRVANTGELFF. The CDR3 DNA sequence: TGTGCCAGTATGCGTGTCGCGAACACCGGGGAGCTGTTTTTT.

Ten or more counts support this clonotype. The chain joins TRBV12-3 or TRBV12-4 to TRBJ2-3, with no clear D. This CDR3 comprises 14 residues. Deletions cut 0 bases from V and 2 bases from J, with 6 bases between. The CDR3 coding sequence is TGTGCCAGCAGTTTAGCCGCCAACACAGATACGCAGTATTTT. Translating gives CASSLAANTDTQYF.

The V and J genes are TRBV12-3 or TRBV12-4 and TRBJ1-4; D uncertain. This CDR3 is 14 amino acids long. V gave up 1 base and J gave up 4 bases, with 7 bases separating them. DNA of the CDR3: TGTGCCAGCAGTTTAGGGCATCGTAATGAAAAACTGTTTTTT. Translating it yields CASSLGHRNEKLFF.

The CDR3 DNA reads as TGTGCCACCAGCAGAGGAGGGGGCCCGAGACAGCCCCAGCATTTT. Residues: CATSRGGGPRQPQHF. This sequence joins TRBV15 and TRBJ1-5; the match to TRBD1 covers 7 bases. Germline CDR1 LNHNV, CDR2 YYDKDF (reference sequence). The CDR3 is 15 residues long. V was clipped by 1 base and J by 7 bases; unmatched bases: 7.

The DNA for the CDR3 is TGTGCCAGCAGCCAAGCGGACAGCGTTTATGGCTACACCTTC. It is translated as CASSQADSVYGYTF. The chain is built from TRBV3-1 and TRBJ1-2; a weak D match, TRBD1 (6 bases). Germline V gene data show CDR1 as LGHDT and CDR2 as YNNKEL (reference sequence). The CDR3 is 14 amino acids. The V end lost 1 base, the J end lost 5 bases, and 11 bases lay between the germline ends.

The table lists this clonotype with many counts. This chain joins TRBV12-3 or TRBV12-4 and TRBJ1-1, with D unclear. Trimming took off 10 bases at V and 1 base at J, with 10 bases between the two ends. The CDR3 consists of 12 residues. CDR3 sequence (DNA): TGTGCCACCTTCGGCGAGAACACTGAAGCTTTCTTT. This translates into CATFGENTEAFF.

The chain recombines TRBV3-1 with TRBJ1-2; D possibly corresponds to TRBD1 (5 bases). V was shortened by 4 bases and J by 2 bases, with 14 bases between the two germline ends. The V gene's germline CDR1 is LGHDT and CDR2 YNNKEL (reference sequence). The CDR3 loop spans 15 amino acids. The CDR3 DNA sequence: TGTGCCAGCAGCCTAGGGGACCGACCGAACTATGGCTACACCTTC. Protein product: CASSLGDRPNYGYTF. Combining the CDR3 with reference TRBV3-1 and TRBJ1-2 gives the whole variable domain DTAVSQTPKYLVTQMGNDKSIKCEQNLGHDTMYWYKQDSKKFLKIMFSYNNKELIINETVPNRFSPKSPDKAHLNLHINSLELGDSAVYFCASSLGDRPNYGYTFGSGTRLTVV.

This clonotype was seen ten or more times. This chain uses TRBV27 with TRBJ2-3; TRBD1 might be the D (5 bases). The CDR3 length is 15 residues. Looked up from germline, CDR1 is MNHEY and CDR2 is SMNVEV (reference sequence). Trimming cost V 6 bases and J 2 bases, with 15 bases left between them. Here the CDR3 DNA reads TGTGCCAGCAGCCCGACAGATCAGGACACAGATACGCAGTATTTT. Protein product: CASSPTDQDTDTQYF.

The chain joins TRBV12-3 or TRBV12-4 to TRBJ2-7, with 8 bases lining up with TRBD1. The CDR3 runs to 13 residues. V lost 4 bases, J lost 6 bases, and 5 bases stayed unmatched. CDR3 in DNA: TGTGCCAGCAGTTCGACTACAGGGGGCGAGCAGTACTTC. Protein sequence: CASSSTTGGEQYF.

The rearrangement uses TRBV29-1 and TRBJ2-7; D perhaps matches TRBD1 (5 bases). CDR1 SQVTM and CDR2 ANQGSEA come from the germline V gene. The CDR3 has 12 residues. The V end was cut by 3 bases, the J end by 0 bases, with 6 bases between. The CDR3 nucleotides read TGCAGCGTTGATGACAGCTCCTACGAGCAGTACTTC. Amino acids: CSVDDSSYEQYF.

The chain combines TRBV19 with TRBJ1-5; possibly TRBD1 for D (5 bases). V lost 3 bases and J 3 bases, leaving 9 bases between the germline ends. Germline values: CDR1 LNHDA, CDR2 SQIVND (reference sequence). The CDR3 contains 14 residues. The CDR3 region has the DNA TGTGCCAGTAGTATGGGGCAGAACAATCAGCCCCAGCATTTT. The encoded protein is CASSMGQNNQPQHF.